Each of the 21 T cell receptor beta chains below was sequenced from the same sample in a study of blood T cell repertoires in COVID-19 (dated by TCRdb to 2020 to 2022). Libraries were prepared through the immunoSEQ multiplex PCR assay. Here the immuneACCESS table is served through TCRdb, limited to in-frame sequences with V and J called. Missing clones are a known gap in these copies; in checked studies unresolved V genes cover under half, and the rest lacks a known reason. Counted in this sample were about 400,000 clones; around nine tenths of them appeared once. The ten largest clones add up to 1.5% to 2% of the sample. Sequencing was done on a sample of PBMCs or T cells enriched from blood (not recorded which). All receptors derive from a woman aged 25 to 39 who had recovered from COVID-19.

The J gene is TRBJ2-5, the V gene TRBV5-8, with D possibly matching TRBD1 (6 bases). CDR1 is SGHTS and CDR2 is YDEGEE in the germline V gene. Trimming left V 3 bases short and J 5 bases short, with 14 bases between. There are 14 residues in the CDR3. As DNA, the CDR3 is TGTGCCAGCAGCTCGTACAGGGCCGGGGAGACCCAGTACTTC. Protein sequence: CASSSYRAGETQYF.

This sequence joins TRBV27 and TRBJ2-7, with a weak D call TRBD1 (6 bases). The CDR3 has 12 amino acids. Trimming removed 10 bases at V and 6 bases at J, with 16 bases between. Germline V lookup: CDR1 MNHEY, CDR2 SMNVEV (reference sequence). In DNA, the CDR3 is TGTGCCATGTTCCCAGGGGCAGCCGAGCAGTACTTC. Translation: CAMFPGAAEQYF.

The rearrangement links TRBV5-1 to TRBJ2-1, with 13 bases lining up with TRBD2. CDR1 is SGHRS, CDR2 YFSETQ, per germline. V dropped 4 bases and J dropped 5; count of bases not matched to a gene: 6. CDR3 length: 16 residues. This CDR3 reads CASSTGLAGEDNEQFF. The DNA of the CDR3 is TGCGCCAGCAGCACCGGACTAGCGGGAGAAGACAATGAGCAGTTCTTC.

The gene calls are TRBV7-9 and TRBJ1-2; D is perhaps TRBD1 (6 bases). The CDR3 contains 15 residues. CDR1 SEHNR and CDR2 FQNEAQ come from the germline V gene (reference sequence). V shed 5 bases and J shed 1 base, with 14 bases lying between them. The CDR3 protein is CASSPGDGDNYGYTF. In nucleotides, the CDR3 is TGTGCCAGCAGCCCAGGGGACGGTGATAACTATGGCTACACCTTC.

The chain recombines TRBV5-1 with TRBJ2-3; D call uncertain. The CDR3 sequence is 13 residues long. The germline V gene encodes CDR1 SGHRS and CDR2 YFSETQ. V was shortened by 5 bases and J by 5 bases, with 12 bases between the two germline ends. Here the CDR3 reads CASSSPYLDTQYF. CDR3 in DNA: TGCGCCAGCAGTTCTCCCTACCTAGATACGCAGTATTTT.

V and J are TRBV3-1 (or the pseudogene TRBV3-2) and TRBJ2-1, with TRBD2 matching 14 bases. This CDR3 is 15 amino acids long. The V and J ends lost 7 bases and 9 bases, in that order; junction bases with no gene match: 8. Germline CDR1 LGHDT, CDR2 YNNKEL (reference sequence). CDR3 coding DNA: TGTGCCAGCACCGGGGGACTAGCGGGAGACCTTGAGCAGTTCTTC. This codes for CASTGGLAGDLEQFF.

The chain recombines TRBV24-1 with TRBJ2-1; weak D call: TRBD1 (6 bases). CDR3 length: 14 residues. V was pared by 3 bases and J by 6 bases, with 11 bases between. Germline-derived CDR1 and CDR2 are KGHDR and SFDVKD. The CDR3 nucleotides are TGTGCCACCAGTGATCGGGACACTCCCAATGAGCAGTTCTTC. This translates into CATSDRDTPNEQFF.

This clone turned up a few times. The rearrangement links TRBV7-6 to TRBJ2-7; 12 nucleotides match TRBD2. V lost 1 base and J lost 3; bases outside the gene matches: 10. This CDR3 region has 18 residues. Germline CDR1 is SGHVS and CDR2 is FNYEAQ. CDR3 loop: CASSLDLASGGVFYEQYF. CDR3 nucleotides: TGTGCCAGCAGCTTAGATCTCGCTAGCGGGGGGGTTTTCTACGAGCAGTACTTC.

This chain joins TRBV4-1 and TRBJ2-2; weak D call: TRBD2 (5 bases). This CDR3 spans 16 amino acids. V gave up 1 base and J gave up 6 bases, with 15 bases separating them. CDR1 and CDR2 from the germline V gene are MGHRA and YSYEKL. The chain's CDR3 is CASSQGNPGVPGELFF. CDR3 nucleotides: TGCGCCAGCAGCCAAGGAAACCCCGGGGTCCCCGGGGAGCTGTTTTTT.

The rearrangement links TRBV6-5 to TRBJ1-5; 7 bases map to TRBD1. V trimming: 8 bases; J trimming: 1 base; junction bases outside the gene matches: 5. CDR1 and CDR2 (germline): MNHEY, SVGAGI. The CDR3 sequence is 14 residues long. The DNA for the CDR3 is TGTGCCAGCGGAGGGACAGCCAGCAATCAGCCCCAGCATTTT. It specifies CASGGTASNQPQHF.

This clone was recorded only once. This chain joins TRBV2 and TRBJ2-3, with a tentative D call TRBD2 (6 bases). From germline, CDR1 is SNHLY and CDR2 FYNNEI. V lost 7 bases, J lost 1 base, and 15 bases lay in between. The CDR3 length is 15 residues. CDR3: CASTQQRAGTDTQYF. In DNA form, the CDR3 reads TGTGCCAGCACCCAGCAGCGGGCCGGCACAGATACGCAGTATTTT.

The V call is TRBV5-4, the J call TRBJ1-6; TRBD1 matches at 7 bases. Trimming removed 4 bases from V and 8 bases from J; junction bases left unmatched: 6. This CDR3 comprises 14 residues. The V gene's germline CDR1 is SGHNT and CDR2 YYREEE (reference sequence). This chain's CDR3 is CASSRQGTHSPLHF. The DNA for the CDR3 is TGTGCCAGCAGCCGACAGGGAACCCATTCACCCCTCCACTTT.

The chain recombines TRBV19 with TRBJ1-3, with a tentative D call TRBD1 (5 bases). The length of the CDR3 is 16 residues. V lost 3 bases and J 0 bases, leaving 12 bases between the germline ends. Germline CDR1 LNHDA, CDR2 SQIVND (reference sequence). CDR3 sequence reads: CASSMGTGTSGNTIYF. The CDR3 nucleotides are TGTGCCAGTAGTATGGGAACAGGAACCTCTGGAAACACCATATATTTT.

The chain has TRBV2 and TRBJ1-1; the D is unclear. The CDR3 spans 15 residues. V lost 8 bases and J 0 bases, leaving 16 bases between the germline ends. CDR1 and CDR2 from the germline V gene are SNHLY and FYNNEI. The CDR3 is CASHPGVDLNTEAFF. Here the CDR3 DNA reads TGTGCCAGCCACCCCGGGGTCGACTTGAACACTGAAGCTTTCTTT.

The J gene is TRBJ1-6, the V gene TRBV7-6; D unclear. V was pared by 5 bases and J by 7 bases, with 12 bases between. The germline CDR1 and CDR2 sequences are SGHVS and FNYEAQ. The CDR3 sequence is 14 residues long. CDR3 loop: CASSANRENSPLHF. In DNA, the CDR3 is TGTGCCAGCAGCGCCAATAGGGAGAATTCACCCCTCCACTTT. Looking up the rest from reference TRBV7-6 and TRBJ1-6 gives the full variable domain: GAGVSQSPRYKVTKRGQDVALRCDPISGHVSLYWYRQALGQGPEFLTYFNYEAQQDKSGLPNDRFSAERPEGSISTLTIQRTEQRDSAMYRCASSANRENSPLHFGNGTRLTVT.

The chain carries TRBV19 and TRBJ2-2; D is uncertain. This CDR3 spans 14 amino acids. V lost 3 bases and J 1 base, leaving 6 bases between the germline ends. The V gene's germline CDR1 is LNHDA and CDR2 SQIVND (reference sequence). The CDR3 reads CASSIGQNTGELFF. CDR3 coding DNA: TGTGCCAGTAGTATCGGTCAGAACACCGGGGAGCTGTTTTTT.

The chain's CDR3 is CASSLGEGATDTQYF. The CDR3 DNA reads as TGTGCCAGTAGTTTGGGGGAGGGCGCCACAGATACGCAGTATTTT. The chain combines TRBV19 with TRBJ2-3, with 7 nucleotides matching TRBD2. The CDR3 is 15 residues long. CDR1 is LNHDA and CDR2 is SQIVND in the germline V gene (reference sequence). Trimming cost V 5 bases and J 2 bases; bases outside gene matches: 7.

The chain joins TRBV4-1 to TRBJ1-4, with 7 nucleotides matching TRBD1. This CDR3 region has 12 residues. Unmatched junction bases numbered 1, after V lost 4 bases and J lost 8 bases. The germline V gene encodes CDR1 MGHRA and CDR2 YSYEKL. CDR3 nucleotides: TGCGCCAGCAGCCTGACAGGGGAAAAACTGTTTTTT. This codes for CASSLTGEKLFF.

Only one count was recorded for this clone. J is TRBJ2-5 and V is TRBV27, with 10 bases that match TRBD2. J was trimmed by 2 bases and V by 9 bases; bases with no gene match: 9. The CDR3 length is 15 residues. Germline CDR1 MNHEY, CDR2 SMNVEV (reference sequence). Here the CDR3 reads CASASGGPGQETQYF. CDR3 nucleotides: TGTGCCAGTGCTAGCGGGGGCCCGGGGCAAGAGACCCAGTACTTC.

The chain joins TRBV5-6 to TRBJ2-1; a weak D match, TRBD1 (6 bases). V lost 5 bases, J lost 7 bases, and 10 bases lay in between. CDR3 length: 12 residues. The germline gives CDR1 SGHDT, CDR2 YYEEEE. CDR3 in amino acids: CASRLTGNEQFF. The CDR3 DNA reads TGTGCCAGCAGACTAACAGGGAATGAGCAGTTCTTC.

V gene TRBV4-1 combines with J gene TRBJ2-5, with 9 bases that match TRBD2. The CDR3 runs 16 residues. After removal of 0 bases from V and 4 bases from J, the junction contained 6 bases not matched to a gene. CDR1 is MGHRA, CDR2 YSYEKL, per germline. CDR3 sequence: CASSQERRGGPETQYF. CDR3 DNA: TGCGCCAGCAGCCAAGAAAGGCGGGGGGGCCCAGAGACCCAGTACTTC.